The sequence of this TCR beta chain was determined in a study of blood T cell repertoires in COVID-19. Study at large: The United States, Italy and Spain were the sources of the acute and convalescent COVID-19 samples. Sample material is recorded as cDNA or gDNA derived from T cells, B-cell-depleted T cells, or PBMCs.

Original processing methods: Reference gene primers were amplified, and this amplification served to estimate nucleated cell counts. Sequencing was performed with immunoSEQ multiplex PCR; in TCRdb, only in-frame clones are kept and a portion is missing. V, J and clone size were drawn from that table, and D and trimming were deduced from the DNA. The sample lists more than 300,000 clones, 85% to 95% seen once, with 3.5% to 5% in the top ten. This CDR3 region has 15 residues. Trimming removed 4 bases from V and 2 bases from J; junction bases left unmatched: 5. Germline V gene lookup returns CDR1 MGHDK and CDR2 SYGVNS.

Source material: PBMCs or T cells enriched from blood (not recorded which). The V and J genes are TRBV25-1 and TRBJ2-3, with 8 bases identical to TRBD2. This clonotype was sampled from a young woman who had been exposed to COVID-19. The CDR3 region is CASSGRGDYTDTQYF. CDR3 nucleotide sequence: TGTGCCAGCAGTGGGCGGGGGGACTACACAGATACGCAGTATTTT. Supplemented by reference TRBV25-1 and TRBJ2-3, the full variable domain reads EADIYQTPRYLVIGTGKKITLECSQTMGHDKMYWYQQDPGMELHLIHYSYGVNSTEKGDLSSESTVSRIRTEHFPLTLESARPSHTSQYLCASSGRGDYTDTQYFGPGTRLTVL.